One sample yielded the 29 T cell receptor beta chains listed below, sequenced in a study of cytomegalovirus exposure and HLA in healthy donors. Researchers ran the PCR with 60 Vbeta and 13 Jbeta primers. Measured with immunoSEQ multiplex PCR; TCRdb has only the in-frame clones, and not every one. The sample has 82,000 or so clones, around 10% seen once; the top ten hold about 25%. Sequencing was carried out using PBMCs. The receptors originated from a man aged 60 to 75 in good health and CMV-seropositive.

In this sample, this clone turned up a few times. The chain combines TRBV11-2 with TRBJ2-7; no firm D call. Germline V lookup: CDR1 SGHAT, CDR2 FQNNGV. The CDR3 has 15 residues. V lost 5 bases, J lost 0 bases, and 14 bases lay in between. CDR3 amino acids: CASSPLSLSSYEQYF. The CDR3 DNA reads as TGTGCCAGCAGCCCTCTTAGCCTCAGCTCCTACGAGCAGTACTTC. Full variable domain (outside the CDR3, taken from reference TRBV11-2 and TRBJ2-7): EAGVAQSPRYKIIEKRQSVAFWCNPISGHATLYWYQQILGQGPKLLIQFQNNGVVDDSQLPKDRFSAERLKGVDSTLKIQPAKLEDSAVYLCASSPLSLSSYEQYFGPGTRLTVT.

This clone was seen a few times. The chain employs TRBV27 and TRBJ2-1; 10 bases are a match to TRBD2. The CDR3 has 14 residues. V was clipped by 6 bases and J by 4 bases; unmatched bases: 3. Germline V gene sequence: CDR1 MNHEY, CDR2 SMNVEV (reference sequence). CDR3 amino acids: CASSRTSGYNEQFF. CDR3 nucleotide sequence: TGTGCCAGCAGCCGGACTAGCGGTTACAATGAGCAGTTCTTC.

The chain uses TRBV30 and TRBJ2-2; 8 bases are shared with TRBD1. J lost 6 bases, V lost 0 bases, and 3 bases had no gene match. The CDR3 length is 14 residues. In germline, CDR1 is GTSNPN, CDR2 SVGIG (reference sequence). CDR3 DNA sequence: TGTGCCTGGAGTGTACAGGGGGTGCCCGGGGAGCTGTTTTTT. This encodes CAWSVQGVPGELFF. Looking up the rest from reference TRBV30 and TRBJ2-2 gives the full variable domain: SQTIHQWPATLVQPVGSPLSLECTVEGTSNPNLYWYRQAAGRGLQLLFYSVGIGQISSEVPQNLSASRPQDRQFILSSKKLLLSDSGFYLCAWSVQGVPGELFFGEGSRLTVL.

The chain combines TRBV19 with TRBJ2-5, with 13 bases identical to TRBD2. Trimming at V came to 4 bases and at J to 5 bases, leaving 10 bases not matched to a gene. Germline V CDR1 and CDR2: LNHDA, SQIVND (reference sequence). The CDR3 covers 17 residues. This CDR3 is CASSTGLAGVPLETQYF. CDR3 in DNA: TGTGCCAGTAGTACAGGACTAGCGGGGGTCCCGCTGGAGACCCAGTACTTC.

This clone was seen only a few times. V usage is TRBV5-1 and J usage is TRBJ2-1; D may be TRBD2 (6 bases). Germline CDR1 SGHRS, CDR2 YFSETQ. Trimming removed 2 bases from V and 5 bases from J, with 14 bases in between. The CDR3 totals 15 residues. CDR3 in DNA: TGCGCCAGCAGCTTAAGGGACGGGAGCGACAATGAGCAGTTCTTC. This codes for CASSLRDGSDNEQFF.

This clone has just a few counts. This chain joins TRBV15 and TRBJ1-2; the match to TRBD1 covers 7 bases. The length of the CDR3 is 12 residues. Germline CDR1 and CDR2: LNHNV and YYDKDF (reference sequence). J gave up 9 bases and V 0 bases, and 1 base lay outside the gene matches. CDR3 amino acids: CATSREQGSYTF. CDR3 bases: TGTGCCACCAGCAGAGAACAGGGGAGCTACACCTTC.

This clone occurred a few times. The chain employs TRBV28 and TRBJ1-2; no firm D call. Germline V lookup: CDR1 MDHEN, CDR2 SYDVKM. V lost 3 bases and J lost 8, with 13 bases in between. The CDR3 is 13 residues long. The CDR3 DNA reads as TGTGCCAGCAGTTTGGGCGTAACGGGGGGCTACACCTTC. It translates to CASSLGVTGGYTF.

V gene TRBV6-1 combines with J gene TRBJ1-1; 8 bases line up with TRBD1. CDR1 is MNHNS and CDR2 is SASEGT in the germline V gene. The CDR3 contains 14 residues. Trimming cost V 5 bases and J 4 bases; bases outside gene matches: 6. Here the CDR3 reads CASSNRDRFTEAFF. CDR3 nucleotides: TGTGCCAGCAGTAACCGGGACAGGTTCACTGAAGCTTTCTTT.

This clone came up a few times. This sequence joins TRBV6-1 and TRBJ2-7; D may be TRBD2 (5 bases). The V end was cut by 1 base, the J end by 1 base, with 8 bases between. Germline values: CDR1 MNHNS, CDR2 SASEGT. The CDR3 is 14 amino acids. The CDR3 is CASSEERVSYEQYV. Written as DNA, the CDR3 is TGTGCCAGCAGTGAAGAGAGGGTATCCTACGAGCAGTACGTC.

This clone was found a few times. J is TRBJ2-5 and V is TRBV18; TRBD2 aligns across 8 bases. V gave up 5 bases and J gave up 5 bases; unmatched junction bases: 7. Germline V CDR1 and CDR2: KGHSH, LQKENI. The CDR3 extends over 14 amino acids. The CDR3 is CASSASERGETQYF. The CDR3 nucleotides read TGTGCCAGCTCAGCCTCGGAGCGGGGGGAGACCCAGTACTTC.

Concerning this clone: This is likely an artifact of a read error, given a far larger clone one base away. This sample includes further DNA sequences coding for the same CDR3. V usage is TRBV6-6 and J usage is TRBJ2-1; D call uncertain. Germline V lookup: CDR1 MNHNY, CDR2 SVGAGI (reference sequence). Trimming left V 6 bases short and J 7 bases short, with 13 bases between. CDR3 length: 13 residues. The CDR3 DNA reads as TGTGCCAGCAGCTACGGCTGGCGGAATGAGCAGTTCTTC. It specifies CASSYGWRNEQFF.

This clone was counted between two and nine times. This rearrangement joins TRBV5-6 to TRBJ2-1; the match to TRBD1 covers 7 bases. Losses at the gene ends were 1 base for V and 9 bases for J; bases not matched to a gene: 4. The CDR3 spans 13 residues. In germline, CDR1 is SGHDT, CDR2 YYEEEE. The CDR3 protein is CASSLNRGSEQFF. The CDR3 region has the DNA TGTGCCAGCAGCTTGAACAGGGGTAGTGAGCAGTTCTTC. Variable domain in full (rest from reference TRBV5-6 and TRBJ2-1): DAGVTQSPTHLIKTRGQQVTLRCSPKSGHDTVSWYQQALGQGPQFIFQYYEEEERQRGNFPDRFSGHQFPNYSSELNVNALLLGDSALYLCASSLNRGSEQFFGPGTRLTVL.

This clone was observed a few times. CDR3 sequence: CASSWTDRLDTQYF. CDR3 nucleotides: TGCGCCAGCAGCTGGACGGACAGGCTGGATACGCAGTATTTT. The rearrangement links TRBV5-1 to TRBJ2-3; the match to TRBD1 covers 7 bases. V dropped 3 bases and J dropped 6; count of bases not matched to a gene: 7. The CDR3 runs to 14 residues. From germline, CDR1 is SGHRS and CDR2 YFSETQ.

Here the CDR3 reads CASAVRGAGDTQYF. For the CDR3, the DNA is TGCGCCAGCGCTGTCCGGGGGGCGGGGGATACGCAGTATTTT. V usage is TRBV10-2 and J usage is TRBJ2-3; perhaps TRBD2 as D (7 bases). V lost 8 bases and J 6 bases, leaving 18 bases between the germline ends. CDR3 size: 14 residues. CDR1 WSHSY and CDR2 SAAADI come from the germline V gene.

V usage is TRBV28 and J usage is TRBJ2-3; 9 bases fit TRBD2. Germline lookup yields CDR1 MDHEN and CDR2 SYDVKM. The CDR3 runs 17 residues. After removal of 5 bases from V and 0 bases from J, the junction contained 9 bases not matched to a gene. Here the CDR3 DNA reads TGTGCCAGCAGTCCCCCGACTAGCGGAGCTAGCACAGATACGCAGTATTTT. Protein product: CASSPPTSGASTDTQYF. Full variable domain (remainder filled in from reference TRBV28 and TRBJ2-3): DVKVTQSSRYLVKRTGEKVFLECVQDMDHENMFWYRQDPGLGLRLIYFSYDVKMKEKGDIPEGYSVSREKKERFSLILESASTNQTSMYLCASSPPTSGASTDTQYFGPGTRLTVL.

This clone turned up a few times. The rearrangement joins TRBV5-8 to TRBJ2-6; 13 nucleotides agree with TRBD2. Germline CDR1 and CDR2: SGHTS and YDEGEE. This CDR3 is 19 amino acids long. The V segment lost 4 bases and the J segment 2 bases; nucleotides outside the gene matches: 9. CDR3 region: CASSRAYGLAGAGANVLTF. For the CDR3, the DNA is TGTGCCAGCAGCCGAGCATATGGACTAGCGGGAGCTGGGGCCAACGTCCTGACTTTC.

This clone was counted a single time. The chain employs TRBV6-6 and TRBJ2-3; 7 bases match TRBD2. The CDR3 sequence is 15 residues long. Germline values: CDR1 MNHNY, CDR2 SVGAGI (reference sequence). Unmatched junction bases numbered 7, after V lost 6 bases and J lost 1 base. CDR3 sequence: CASSFGGGGTDTQYF. The CDR3 DNA sequence: TGTGCCAGCAGCTTCGGGGGAGGGGGCACAGATACGCAGTATTTT.

The chain has TRBV30 and TRBJ2-7, with 8 bases identical to TRBD2. Germline CDR1 is GTSNPN and CDR2 is SVGIG (reference sequence). There are 14 residues in the CDR3. V shed 0 bases, J shed 3 bases, and the junction held 4 bases outside the gene matches. The CDR3 here is CAWSVAGGGYEQYV. The CDR3 nucleotides are TGTGCCTGGAGTGTGGCGGGGGGTGGCTACGAGCAGTACGTC.

About this clone itself: A clone one base away is much larger, so this may be a read error. The J gene is TRBJ1-5, the V gene TRBV6-5; 10 nucleotides agree with TRBD1. With 6 bases clipped from V and 6 bases from J, the junction kept 5 bases outside the gene matches. The CDR3 loop spans 14 amino acids. Germline CDR1 reads MNHEY; CDR2 reads SVGAGI. This CDR3 reads CASSWGQGSQPQHF. The CDR3 bases are TGTGCCAGCAGCTGGGGACAGGGGAGTCAGCCCCAGCATTTT.

In its sample, this clone was seen a few times. V and J are TRBV5-1 and TRBJ2-3; 8 bases fit TRBD2. This CDR3 contains 17 residues. CDR1 and CDR2 from the germline V gene are SGHRS and YFSETQ. J gave up 0 bases and V 0 bases, and 6 bases lay outside the gene matches. CDR3 protein: CASSLGVSGDSTDTQYF. The CDR3 DNA sequence: TGCGCCAGCAGCTTGGGAGTTAGCGGGGACAGCACAGATACGCAGTATTTT.

The rearrangement links TRBV11-2 to TRBJ2-2, with 7 bases fitting TRBD2. The J segment lost 7 bases and the V segment lost 10 bases, leaving 6 bases of the junction unmatched. CDR3 length: 12 amino acids. Germline loops: CDR1 SGHAT, CDR2 FQNNGV. The CDR3 reads CATGRQYGELFF. The CDR3 DNA follows: TGTGCCACCGGGAGGCAATACGGGGAGCTGTTTTTT.

This clone was seen a few times. The V and J genes are TRBV9 and TRBJ2-6, with a tentative D call TRBD2 (6 bases). This CDR3 spans 16 amino acids. The germline V and J ends were trimmed by 4 bases and 1 base, with 12 bases remaining between them. CDR1 is SGDLS, CDR2 YYNGEE, per germline. CDR3 loop: CASSPVGGSGANVLTF. The CDR3 DNA reads as TGTGCCAGCAGCCCCGTGGGGGGATCTGGGGCCAACGTCCTGACTTTC.

The genes are TRBV28 and TRBJ1-5; 7 positions match TRBD1. The CDR3 is 13 amino acids. Germline CDR1 reads MDHEN; CDR2 reads SYDVKM. V shed 6 bases, J shed 2 bases, and the junction held 1 base outside the gene matches. The CDR3 here is CASSGQGNQPQHF. The CDR3 coding sequence is TGTGCCAGCAGCGGACAGGGCAATCAGCCCCAGCATTTT.

The chain links TRBV4-2 to TRBJ2-7; possibly TRBD2 for D (9 bases). The CDR3 has 19 amino acids. Germline values: CDR1 LGHNA, CDR2 YNFKEQ. V lost 4 bases to trimming and J lost 6 bases, with 31 bases between them. The CDR3: CASSRGTGIAGDGGGEQYF. The CDR3 region has the DNA TGTGCCAGCAGCCGTGGGACAGGCATAGCGGGAGACGGGGGCGGCGAGCAGTACTTC.

This rearrangement joins TRBV27 to TRBJ2-3, with 12 nucleotides matching TRBD1. With V trimmed by 6 bases and J by 7 bases, 17 bases remained unmatched. Per the germline V gene, CDR1 is MNHEY and CDR2 is SMNVEV (reference sequence). The CDR3 is 18 amino acids. In DNA form, the CDR3 reads TGTGCCAGCAGCCGGATGGGTGGGGGACAGGGGGCGCGAAATACGCAGTATTTT. Translation gives CASSRMGGGQGARNTQYF.

The chain uses TRBV7-6 and TRBJ2-1; D is uncertain. The length of the CDR3 is 13 residues. V gave up 2 bases and J gave up 7 bases, with 9 bases separating them. Germline V gives CDR1 SGHVS, CDR2 FNYEAQ. This CDR3 reads CASSLYGSNEQFF. CDR3 in DNA: TGTGCCAGCAGCTTATACGGGTCGAATGAGCAGTTCTTC.

The sample holds a few counts of this clone. The chain carries TRBV7-2 and TRBJ1-1; 7 positions agree with TRBD1. The CDR3 has 14 residues. The V and J ends lost 5 bases and 3 bases, in that order; junction bases with no gene match: 6. The V gene's germline CDR1 is SGHTA and CDR2 FQGNSA. CDR3 protein: CASSIETGDTEAFF. The DNA for the CDR3 is TGTGCCAGCAGCATAGAAACAGGGGACACTGAAGCTTTCTTT.

The rearrangement joins TRBV7-3 to TRBJ2-1; 7 nucleotides match TRBD2. CDR1 and CDR2 (germline): SGHTA, FQGTGA. The ends lost 5 bases at V and 0 bases at J; junction bases unmatched: 7. The CDR3 extends over 16 amino acids. The CDR3 DNA is TGTGCCAGCAGCGAGGAGGGACTACCCTCCTACAATGAGCAGTTCTTC. This codes for CASSEEGLPSYNEQFF. The complete variable domain, with remaining parts taken from reference TRBV7-3 and TRBJ2-1, reads GAGVSQTPSNKVTEKGKYVELRCDPISGHTALYWYRQSLGQGPEFLIYFQGTGAADDSGLPNDRFFAVRPEGSVSTLKIQRTERGDSAVYLCASSEEGLPSYNEQFFGPGTRLTVL.

The V gene is TRBV9, the J gene TRBJ2-2; D gene ambiguous. CDR3 size: 15 residues. CDR1 and CDR2 (germline): SGDLS, YYNGEE. V was trimmed by 2 bases and J by 2 bases, leaving 10 bases between them. The CDR3 sequence: CASSVLSGNTGELFF. The CDR3 DNA reads TGTGCCAGCAGCGTTCTTTCAGGCAACACCGGGGAGCTGTTTTTT.